Here is one T cell receptor beta chain with its context. Its antigen is not identified. An end of the junction differs from the germline gene, which may be a read error. A second about 7 to 11 cycle PCR used barcoded and J-beta primers. One entry per CDR3 protein, called by TCRdb with MiXCR from the 5' RACE reads. The table shows some 1.6 million distinct CDR3 sequences, with 30% to 40% occurring only once. This record comes from a study of blood T cells in healthy people across ages. The study's findings and limits: TCR beta diversity was tightly associated with the proportion of naive T cells.

The CDR3 consists of 12 residues. CDR1 is SEHNR and CDR2 is FQNEAQ in the germline V gene (reference sequence). The sequence came from a woman younger than 45 in good health. The sample consisted of blood. The chain employs TRBV7-9 and TRBJ2-3; D perhaps matches TRBD1 (6 bases). CDR3 sequence: CTSSWTADTQYF. Written as DNA, the CDR3 is TGTACCAGCAGCTGGACAGCAGATACGCAGTATTTT.